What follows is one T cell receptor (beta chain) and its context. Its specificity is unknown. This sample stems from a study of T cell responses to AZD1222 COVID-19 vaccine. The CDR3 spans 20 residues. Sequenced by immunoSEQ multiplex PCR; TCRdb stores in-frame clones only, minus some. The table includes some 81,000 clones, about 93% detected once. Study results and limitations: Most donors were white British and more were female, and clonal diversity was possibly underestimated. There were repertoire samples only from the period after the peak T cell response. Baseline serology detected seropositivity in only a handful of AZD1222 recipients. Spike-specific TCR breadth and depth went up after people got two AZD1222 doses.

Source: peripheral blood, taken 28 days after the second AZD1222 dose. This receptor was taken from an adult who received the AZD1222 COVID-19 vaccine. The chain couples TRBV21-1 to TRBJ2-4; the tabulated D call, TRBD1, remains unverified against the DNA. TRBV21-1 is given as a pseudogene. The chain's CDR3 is CASSSRPGTGVILAKNIQYF. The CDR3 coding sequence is TGTGCCAGCAGCTCTCGACCTGGGACAGGGGTGATCTTAGCCAAAAACATTCAGTACTTC.